The sequence of this T cell receptor beta chain was determined in a study of T cell responses to AZD1222 COVID-19 vaccine (dated by TCRdb to about 2021). In the study overall: AZD1222 recipients whose second dose came at about 4 weeks and those whose second dose came at about 12 weeks were combined into one group, since spike-specific TCR depth and breadth did not differ between the two schedules. Trial participants were enrolled by age into subgroups of 18-55, 56-69 and 70-plus years, and about 150, 27 and 61 TCR-sequenced participants, respectively, were included in these subgroups. TCR sequencing covered 230 to 250 trial participants: 207 given two doses of AZD1222 and 26 given two doses of MenACWY control vaccine. What the study reported, not specific to this receptor: CD4 TCRs associated with the vaccine covered the entire spike protein, and the dominant responses were in regions 160-218 and 743-854. After two AZD1222 doses, both the breadth and the depth of spike-specific TCRs were significantly higher than at day 0 and than in MenACWY recipients. In the small 56-69-year group, the increase in depth fell short of significance, most likely because of low power. Conclusions about previously exposed vaccinees are limited because only six or seven AZD1222 recipients were SARS-CoV-2 seropositive at baseline. Reportedly, almost half of the unique spike-specific TCRs recognized epitopes lying outside the regions that are mutated in the B.1.351 and B.1.1.7 variants. Because no samples from the day 14 peak response were available, repertoires could be characterized only after the peak T cell response. Most participants were white British and females outnumbered males, and the authors suggested that clonal diversity may have been underestimated.

Per the germline V gene (reference sequence), SGHKS is the CDR1 and YYEKEE is the CDR2. From cysteine to phenylalanine, the CDR3 is 15 amino acids long. Only the CDR3 part of the read is kept: 45 bases, read in frame from the first base. Trimming removed 4 bases from V and 4 bases from J, leaving 17 bases between the germline ends. The CDR3 regions of human TCRbeta chains were subjected to immunosequencing. In the original analysis: Repertoire TCRs were checked for matches against a reference library of SARS-CoV-2-specific TCRs that had been generated using the MIRA antigen-specificity platform. Breadth was defined as the fraction of unique TCRs that were SARS-CoV-2-associated. Depth was defined as the fraction of total T cells that were SARS-CoV-2-associated. Using the MIRA data, each spike-specific TCR was assigned both to the spike region to which the TCR was reactive and to a CD4 or CD8 class. Log10-transformed breadth and depth values were compared by one-way ANOVA with Sidak's multiple comparisons tests. The table was pulled from immuneACCESS by TCRdb, which kept in-frame rearrangements only. Such tables lose some clones; where checked, under half of the loss comes from unresolved V genes, and the rest has no known cause. That table is the source of V, J and clone size, and D and trimming were worked out from the DNA. The sample table records 180,000 or so clones; 70% to 90% of these occur just once. The top ten clonotypes cover roughly 7.7% of the sample.

What this sample's time point label stands for: baseline before first vaccination. Vaccinee samples came from UK trials COV001 and COV002, including a single-blind randomized controlled phase 2/3 trial of AZD1222 (ChAdOx1 nCoV-19) in healthy adults. Trial participant PBMC samples were collected at day 0 and day 28 after the second dose for TCRbeta chain sequencing. This clone was recorded once. The antigen it binds to is not known. Base qualities are missing; no much larger clone stands one base away. The sequence joins TRBV5-5 to TRBJ2-5; TRBD2 is perhaps the D gene, given 5 matching bases. The source material was peripheral blood, sampled on day 0 of AZD1222 vaccination. The clonotype originates from an adult in good health. CDR3 sequence: CASSRSLGNRETQYF. The DNA reads TGTGCCAGCAGCCGATCACTCGGGAATCGAGAGACCCAGTACTTC.